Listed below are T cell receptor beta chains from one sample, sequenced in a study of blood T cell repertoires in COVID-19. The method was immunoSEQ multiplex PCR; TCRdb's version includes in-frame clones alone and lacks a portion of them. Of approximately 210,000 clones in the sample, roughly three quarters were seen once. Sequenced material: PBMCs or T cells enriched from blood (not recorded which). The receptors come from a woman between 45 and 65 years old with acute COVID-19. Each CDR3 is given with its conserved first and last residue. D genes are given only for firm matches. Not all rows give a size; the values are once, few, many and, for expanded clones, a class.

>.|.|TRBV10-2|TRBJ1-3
TGCGCCAGCAGTGTTACAGACTCTGGAAACACCATATATTTT
CASSVTDSGNTIYF
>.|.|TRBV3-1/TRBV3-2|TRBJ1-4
TGTGCCAGCAGCCAGCGGGGGACGGAGAATGAAAAACTGTTTTTT
CASSQRGTENEKLFF
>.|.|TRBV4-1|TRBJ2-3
TGCGCCAGCAGCCCCGCTCCAGGGGGGTCCACAGATACGCAGTATTTT
CASSPAPGGSTDTQYF
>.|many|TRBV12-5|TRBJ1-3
TGTGCTAGTGGCACCGGAGACTCTGGAAACACCATATATTTT
CASGTGDSGNTIYF
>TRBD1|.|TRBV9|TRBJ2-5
TGTGCCAGCAGCACTCCGACAGGGACAAGATCGCAAGAGACCCAGTACTTC
CASSTPTGTRSQETQYF
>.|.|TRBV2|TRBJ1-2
TGTGCCAGCAGTCCGGGACTTGCAAACTATGGCTACACCTTC
CASSPGLANYGYTF
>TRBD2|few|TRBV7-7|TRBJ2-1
TGTGCTAGCAGCTTGGGTGCTAGCGGGGGGGCCGAGCAGTTCTTC
CASSLGASGGAEQFF
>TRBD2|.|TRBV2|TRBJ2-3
TGTGCCAGCAGGGCCGGGACTAGAGCAGATACGCAGTATTTT
CASRAGTRADTQYF
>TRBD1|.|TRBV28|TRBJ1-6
TGTGCCAGCTTGACAGGGAAGTATAATTCACCCCTCCACTTT
CASLTGKYNSPLHF
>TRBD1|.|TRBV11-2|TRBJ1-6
TGTGCCAGCAGCTTAGAACAGGGGCCGTGGGCGCCCCTCCACTTT
CASSLEQGPWAPLHF
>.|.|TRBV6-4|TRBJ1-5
TGTGCCAGCAGTGACATAGACAGTAGCAATCAGCCCCAGCATTTT
CASSDIDSSNQPQHF
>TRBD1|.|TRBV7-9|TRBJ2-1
TGTGCCAGCAGCGCCGACAGGGGATACAATGAGCAGTTCTTC
CASSADRGYNEQFF
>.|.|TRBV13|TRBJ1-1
TGTGCCAGCAGCTCCCGGGACCGGGGGGCGAACACTGAAGCTTTCTTT
CASSSRDRGANTEAFF
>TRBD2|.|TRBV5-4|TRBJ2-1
TGTGCCAGCAGCTTAACTAGCGGGGGACTCTACAATGAGCAGTTCTTC
CASSLTSGGLYNEQFF